A selection of T cell receptor beta chains follows, all from one sample in a study of blood T cell repertoires in COVID-19. TCRdb keeps only in-frame clones here, not all; method: immunoSEQ multiplex PCR. The table has about 220,000 clones, 86% seen once; the top ten hold roughly a tenth. Sequencing was done on a sample of peripheral blood. Receptors originate from a woman aged 45-65 years with COVID-19, enrolled during active disease. CDR3s include the opening cysteine and the closing phenylalanine or tryptophan. The D gene is left open where the match is weak. Not all rows give a size; the values are once, few, many and, for expanded clones, a class.

cdr3_length	d_call	j_call	clone_size	v_call	cdr3_aa	cdr3_nt
12	NA	TRBJ1-2	NA	TRBV7-2	CASSLLTNGYTF	TGTGCCAGCAGCCTTCTAACCAATGGCTACACCTTC
13	NA	TRBJ1-2	NA	TRBV2	CARPERENYGYTF	TGTGCCAGGCCCGAAAGGGAGAACTATGGCTACACCTTC
15	TRBD2	TRBJ2-1	NA	TRBV28	CASLAGKSSYNEQFF	TGTGCCAGCTTAGCGGGGAAGAGCTCCTACAATGAGCAGTTCTTC
14	NA	TRBJ2-2	NA	TRBV6-2/TRBV6-3	CASSYPLGGGELFF	TGTGCCAGCAGTTACCCTTTAGGGGGAGGGGAGCTGTTTTTT
16	TRBD1	TRBJ2-1	NA	TRBV10-3	CAISGARTGMINEQFF	TGTGCCATCAGTGGGGCCAGGACAGGGATGATCAATGAGCAGTTCTTC
19	TRBD2	TRBJ2-1	NA	TRBV6-6	CASSPGTSGGRLYINEQFF	TGTGCCAGCAGTCCCGGGACTAGCGGGGGCCGTTTATATATCAATGAGCAGTTCTTC
12	NA	TRBJ1-2	NA	TRBV6-9	CASYSPAYGYTF	TGTGCCAGCTACTCCCCTGCTTATGGCTACACCTTC
13	NA	TRBJ1-2	NA	TRBV12-5	CASGLTANYGYTF	TGTGCTAGTGGTTTGACAGCTAACTATGGCTACACCTTC
14	NA	TRBJ2-7	NA	TRBV7-9	CASSLAPAGLEQYF	TGTGCCAGCAGCTTAGCTCCCGCAGGGCTCGAGCAGTACTTC
14	NA	TRBJ2-1	NA	TRBV7-8	CASSLAGGVNEQFF	TGTGCCAGCAGCTTAGCGGGGGGAGTAAATGAGCAGTTCTTC
15	NA	TRBJ2-5	NA	TRBV24-1	CATSDLALGGETQYF	TGTGCCACCAGTGATTTGGCACTAGGCGGAGAGACCCAGTACTTC
15	TRBD1	TRBJ2-3	NA	TRBV10-3	CAISGSTGGTDTQYF	TGTGCCATCAGTGGTTCGACAGGGGGCACAGATACGCAGTATTTT
15	TRBD1	TRBJ2-7	NA	TRBV19	CASSVRTGFIDEQYF	TGTGCCAGTAGTGTCCGGACAGGGTTTATCGACGAGCAGTACTTC
15	NA	TRBJ1-2	NA	TRBV7-3	CASTRQAGRADGYTF	TGTGCCAGCACCCGCCAGGCAGGTAGAGCGGATGGCTACACCTTC
13	TRBD2	TRBJ2-1	NA	TRBV6-2/TRBV6-3	CASSHGGGYEQFF	TGTGCCAGCAGTCATGGGGGGGGGTATGAGCAGTTCTTC
16	TRBD1	TRBJ2-2	NA	TRBV11-3	CASSLDGWTGSGELFF	TGTGCCAGCAGCTTAGATGGCTGGACAGGGTCCGGGGAGCTGTTTTTT
15	NA	TRBJ1-1	NA	TRBV18	CASSPSVGVGTEAFF	TGTGCCAGCTCACCCTCGGTAGGGGTGGGCACTGAAGCTTTCTTT
13	TRBD1	TRBJ2-7	once	TRBV10-3	CAISESGGYEQYF	TGTGCCATCAGTGAATCAGGGGGATACGAGCAGTACTTC
12	NA	TRBJ2-7	NA	TRBV6-2/TRBV6-3	CASSSPPYEQYF	TGTGCCAGCAGTTCCCCTCCCTACGAGCAGTACTTC
14	TRBD1	TRBJ2-3	NA	TRBV6-5	CASGTGGITDTQYF	TGTGCCAGCGGGACAGGGGGCATAACAGATACGCAGTATTTT
14	NA	TRBJ1-6	NA	TRBV6-1	CASSEGRVNSPLHF	TGTGCCAGCAGTGAAGGGAGGGTTAATTCACCCCTCCACTTT
16	TRBD1	TRBJ2-5	NA	TRBV4-1	CASSQGTGGSQETQYF	TGCGCCAGCAGCCAGGGGACAGGGGGCTCCCAAGAGACCCAGTACTTC
18	NA	TRBJ1-4	NA	TRBV21-1	CASARILGGNLTNEKLFF	TGTGCCAGCGCCCGAATCCTAGGAGGTAACCTAACTAATGAAAAACTGTTTTTT
15	NA	TRBJ2-7	NA	TRBV9	CASSVGVWSDSEQYF	TGTGCCAGCAGCGTAGGAGTCTGGTCGGACAGCGAGCAGTACTTC
16	TRBD1	TRBJ1-2	NA	TRBV5-6	CASSLIKGAVGYGYTF	TGTGCCAGCAGCTTGATAAAGGGGGCTGTCGGCTATGGCTACACCTTC
15	TRBD2	TRBJ2-7	NA	TRBV27	CASRLSGGGDYEQYF	TGTGCCAGCAGACTTAGTGGGGGGGGAGACTACGAGCAGTACTTC
15	TRBD1	TRBJ1-1	NA	TRBV2	CASSHWGQGGTEAFF	TGTGCCAGCAGCCACTGGGGGCAGGGGGGCACTGAAGCTTTCTTT
17	TRBD1	TRBJ1-2	NA	TRBV10-3	CAISPARDRVIKDGYTF	TGTGCCATCAGTCCAGCCCGGGACAGGGTGATCAAGGATGGCTACACCTTC
15	NA	TRBJ1-2	NA	TRBV6-5	CASPTGWVGSYGYTF	TGTGCCAGCCCTACAGGGTGGGTTGGTAGCTATGGCTACACCTTC
15	TRBD1	TRBJ1-2	NA	TRBV6-5	CAAQGRQRGRSGYTF	TGTGCCGCTCAGGGCCGCCAGAGGGGGCGTAGCGGCTACACCTTC
15	TRBD2	TRBJ2-2	NA	TRBV14	CASSPRLAGTGELFF	TGTGCCAGCAGCCCCAGACTAGCGGGGACCGGGGAGCTGTTTTTT
13	NA	TRBJ1-5	NA	TRBV4-3	CASSRSLNQPQHF	TGCGCCAGCAGCCGAAGCCTCAATCAGCCCCAGCATTTT
15	NA	TRBJ2-1	NA	TRBV5-5	CASSSTGDSYNEQFF	TGTGCCAGCAGCTCGACAGGAGACTCCTACAATGAGCAGTTCTTC
14	NA	TRBJ1-2	NA	TRBV6-2/TRBV6-3	CASSYGAPNYGYTF	TGTGCCAGCAGTTACGGGGCACCTAACTATGGCTACACCTTC
16	NA	TRBJ2-2	once	TRBV15	CATSRDGAGNTGELFF	TGTGCCACCAGCAGAGATGGGGCCGGGAACACCGGGGAGCTGTTTTTT
16	NA	TRBJ1-5	once	TRBV19	CASSAPRVGGNQPQHF	TGTGCCAGTAGTGCCCCCAGGGTGGGTGGCAATCAGCCCCAGCATTTT
16	TRBD1	TRBJ1-2	NA	TRBV5-1	CASSSTGQGVVYGYTF	TGCGCCAGCAGCTCCACTGGACAGGGGGTAGTCTATGGCTACACCTTC
13	TRBD1	TRBJ2-1	NA	TRBV2	CASRGTGVNEQFF	TGTGCCAGCAGGGGCACAGGGGTCAATGAGCAGTTCTTC